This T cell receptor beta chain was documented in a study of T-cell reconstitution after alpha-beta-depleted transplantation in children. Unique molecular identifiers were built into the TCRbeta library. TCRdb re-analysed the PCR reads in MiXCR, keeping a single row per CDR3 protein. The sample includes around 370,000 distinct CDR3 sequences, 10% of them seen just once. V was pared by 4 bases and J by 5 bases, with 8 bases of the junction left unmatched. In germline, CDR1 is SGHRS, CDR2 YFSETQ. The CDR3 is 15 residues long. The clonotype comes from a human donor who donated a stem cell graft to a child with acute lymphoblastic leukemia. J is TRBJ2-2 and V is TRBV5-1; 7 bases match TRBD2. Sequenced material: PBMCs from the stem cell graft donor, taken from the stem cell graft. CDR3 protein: CASSQSGTGTGELFF. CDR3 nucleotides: TGCGCCAGCAGCCAAAGCGGGACCGGGACCGGGGAGCTGTTTTTT.